The 3 T cell receptor beta chains listed next were all sequenced from one sample in a study of tumor-infiltrating lymphocytes in primary liver carcinoma. With a constant-region primer, TCR beta cDNA was made from 500 ng of total RNA. Employing slightly modified ARM-PCR, three nested multiplex PCR rounds were run, and these gave rise to the TCR beta libraries. TRBV1-TRBV30 forward primers paired with a C-beta reverse primer were used in the first two PCR rounds, which ran around 10 cycles each. TCRdb reprocessed the multiplex PCR reads with MiXCR, giving one entry per CDR3 protein. Altogether more than 75,000 distinct CDR3 sequences are present, 72% being singletons, with the ten largest covering approximately 20%. Co-extraction yielded RNA and DNA from around 20-30 mg of unsorted bulk tissue. Sequenced material: liver tumor tissue from sampling region 1. Subset specified: tumor region T1, superior pole. The receptors shown here come from a man aged 35 to 55 with primary liver carcinoma and hepatitis B virus infection.

On this clonotype: A much larger clone differs by one base, so this may be a read error. V is TRBV5-1 and J is TRBJ2-7, with TRBD1 matching over 8 bases. The CDR3 runs 15 residues. Germline V gene lookup returns CDR1 SGHRS and CDR2 YFSETQ. Trimming cost V 4 bases and J 1 base; bases outside gene matches: 7. The CDR3 sequence is CASSEDRGTSYEQYF. The CDR3 region has the DNA TGCGCCAGCAGCGAAGACAGGGGAACTTCCTACGAGCAGTACTTC.

The sample holds one count of this clonotype. The rearrangement joins TRBV14 to TRBJ1-4, with D possibly matching TRBD1 (5 bases). Germline loops: CDR1 SGHDN, CDR2 FVKESK. Trimming stripped 5 bases from V and 7 bases from J, with 20 bases between. This CDR3 is 16 amino acids long. The CDR3 loop is CASSSGWAGIGEKLFF. CDR3 sequence (DNA): TGTGCCAGCAGCTCCGGATGGGCAGGGATCGGTGAAAAACTGTTTTTT.

About this clonotype itself: The CDR3 does not close with the conserved phenylalanine or tryptophan, likely indicating a read error. The genes are TRBV11-2 and TRBJ2-3, with D perhaps TRBD2 (6 bases). Germline CDR1 and CDR2: SGHAT and FQNNGV. The CDR3 consists of 16 residues. Trimming pared 7 bases from V and 0 bases from J, leaving 17 bases between. The CDR3 region is CASIPPTRGSTDTQYS. The CDR3 nucleotides are TGTGCCAGCATCCCCCCGACTAGGGGCAGCACAGATACGCAGTATTCT.